Listed below are T cell receptor beta chains from one sample, sequenced in a study of preoperative IRX-2 immunotherapy in early breast cancer. The table came from immunoSEQ multiplex PCR; TCRdb's copy has only in-frame clones and leaves some out. The table has about 98,000 clones, just over 85% seen once. The sequences come from tumor tissue, collected after IRX-2 immunotherapy. The receptor set was obtained from a human donor with breast cancer. CDR3s include the opening cysteine and the closing phenylalanine or tryptophan.

v_gene: TRBV10-2
CDR3aa: CASRAGAGGYSSYEQYF

v_gene: TRBV6-8
CDR3aa: CAISAMGTGKGADTQYF

v_gene: TRBV19
CDR3aa: CASSLGILTSGRRLAKNIQYF

v_gene: TRBV28
CDR3aa: CASSPTPLGNTIYF

v_gene: TRBV5-1
CDR3aa: CASREALVENYGYTF

v_gene: TRBV19
CDR3aa: CASSIGWTNQPTEAFF

v_gene: TRBV6-8
CDR3aa: CASSFGVDNEQFF

v_gene: TRBV7-1
CDR3aa: CASSGDRYQETQYF

v_gene: TRBV7-7
CDR3aa: CASSPGGRGNEKLFF

v_gene: TRBV10-2
CDR3aa: CASSVLTGGLDEQYF

v_gene: TRBV10-2
CDR3aa: CASSESTTAVDTQYF

v_gene: TRBV7-6
CDR3aa: CASSFTGQGWNEQFF

v_gene: TRBV6-8
CDR3aa: CASSSSGYPTDTQYF

v_gene: TRBV6-8
CDR3aa: CASSRDGKPQHF

v_gene: TRBV7-1
CDR3aa: CASSLASGRFTFF

v_gene: TRBV5-1
CDR3aa: CASSALGGSAYEQYF

v_gene: TRBV1
CDR3aa: CASSQDLPENTEAFF

v_gene: TRBV6-8
CDR3aa: CASSYSPLAGVYEQYF

v_gene: TRBV6-8
CDR3aa: CASSYTWTSGRLVREQYF

v_gene: TRBV11-3
CDR3aa: CASSPEVGTADYGYTF

v_gene: TRBV19
CDR3aa: CASSMVWTGSTYGYTF

v_gene: TRBV11-3
CDR3aa: CASSLAAGARSPLHF

v_gene: TRBV22-1
CDR3aa: CASSYTGFWGQPQHF

v_gene: TRBV18
CDR3aa: CASSPMASPYEQYF

v_gene: TRBV29-1
CDR3aa: CSVDSGTAQETQYF

v_gene: TRBV11-3
CDR3aa: CASSPGTGNQPQHF

v_gene: TRBV28
CDR3aa: CASSLYPPEAFF

v_gene: TRBV19
CDR3aa: CASSFGLAGAGELFF

v_gene: TRBV30
CDR3aa: CAWKFSGTSTGELFF

v_gene: TRBV28
CDR3aa: CASSSLTNTEAFF

v_gene: TRBV29-1
CDR3aa: CSVEGFRGPDTQYF

v_gene: TRBV19
CDR3aa: CASSDAGDEQYF

v_gene: TRBV6-8
CDR3aa: CASTRNSNTGELFF

v_gene: TRBV6-8
CDR3aa: CASRGRNSNQPQHF

v_gene: TRBV18
CDR3aa: CASSWGQTEYNEKLFF

v_gene: TRBV10-1
CDR3aa: CASSESLSGNTIYF

v_gene: TRBV5-1
CDR3aa: CASSSGGGGTTGELFF

v_gene: TRBV6-8
CDR3aa: CASSYSLGYEQYF

v_gene: TRBV14
CDR3aa: CASSQGTVVTYEQYF

v_gene: TRBV5-1
CDR3aa: CASSLDGFRTGELFF

v_gene: TRBV6-8
CDR3aa: CAISVTAAGELFF

v_gene: TRBV6-8
CDR3aa: CASSTGPSYEQYF

v_gene: TRBV19
CDR3aa: CASSLTPGQGHQPQHF

v_gene: TRBV7-6
CDR3aa: CASSLKGGAIEKLFF

v_gene: TRBV28
CDR3aa: CASSTLRGGSQPQHF

v_gene: TRBV28
CDR3aa: CASSFLRDEQYF

v_gene: TRBV6-8
CDR3aa: CASSSEGSPYEQYF

v_gene: TRBV5-1
CDR3aa: CASSLAGTSGYTGELFF

v_gene: TRBV14
CDR3aa: CASSQVLGSREQFF

v_gene: TRBV10-3
CDR3aa: CAISESYVNAWGYTF

v_gene: TRBV6-8
CDR3aa: CASSYPDRGYEQYF

v_gene: TRBV6-8
CDR3aa: CASSRGPGATNEKLFF

v_gene: TRBV18
CDR3aa: CASQSTGNTEAFF

v_gene: TRBV7-6
CDR3aa: CASSFRVQAYYEQYF

v_gene: TRBV30
CDR3aa: CAWRDRGTDTQYF